Listed below are T cell receptor beta chains from one sample, sequenced in a study of T cell responses to AZD1222 COVID-19 vaccine. Generated by immunoSEQ multiplex PCR, the TCRdb table keeps only in-frame clones and is missing some. The repertoire includes around 250,000 clones, just over 90% of them detected once, and less than 0.65% sits in the top ten. The sample was peripheral blood, taken on day 0 of AZD1222 vaccination. The source of these receptors is an adult in good health. Both conserved end residues are part of each CDR3. D genes are given only for firm matches. Rows give clone size only sometimes, using once, few, many, or a class for an expanded clone.

j_gene: TRBJ2-7
abundance: NA
v_gene: TRBV9
d_gene: NA
len: 13
CDR3nt: TGTGCCAGCAGCGTAGCCGACACATACGAGCAGTACTTC
CDR3aa: CASSVADTYEQYF

j_gene: TRBJ1-2
abundance: NA
v_gene: TRBV15
d_gene: NA
len: 15
CDR3nt: TGTGCCACCAGCAGAGCCCAAACAGGTGTCAATGGCTACACCTTC
CDR3aa: CATSRAQTGVNGYTF

j_gene: TRBJ2-1
abundance: NA
v_gene: TRBV7-9
d_gene: TRBD2
len: 14
CDR3nt: TGTGCCAGCAGCTTATCGACCGGACTAGGTGAGCAGTTCTTC
CDR3aa: CASSLSTGLGEQFF

j_gene: TRBJ1-2
abundance: NA
v_gene: TRBV25-1
d_gene: TRBD1
len: 13
CDR3nt: TGTGCCAGCAGTGGGGGGACAGCGTATGGCTACACCTTC
CDR3aa: CASSGGTAYGYTF

j_gene: TRBJ2-3
abundance: NA
v_gene: TRBV9
d_gene: NA
len: 16
CDR3nt: TGTGCCAGCAGCGTAGCGGTCCGGGACTCCTGGGATACGCAGTATTTT
CDR3aa: CASSVAVRDSWDTQYF

j_gene: TRBJ2-7
abundance: few
v_gene: TRBV19
d_gene: TRBD2
len: 13
CDR3nt: TGTGCCAGTAGGGGACTAGCAGACTACGAGCAGTACTTC
CDR3aa: CASRGLADYEQYF

j_gene: TRBJ2-7
abundance: NA
v_gene: TRBV3-1/TRBV3-2
d_gene: TRBD2
len: 15
CDR3nt: TGTGCCAGCAGCCTCGGACTAGCGGGGGTCGGCATGCAGTACTTC
CDR3aa: CASSLGLAGVGMQYF

j_gene: TRBJ1-1
abundance: NA
v_gene: TRBV12-5
d_gene: NA
len: 12
CDR3nt: TGTGCTAGTGCCAGTGGGCGAACTGAAGCTTTCTTT
CDR3aa: CASASGRTEAFF

j_gene: TRBJ2-7
abundance: NA
v_gene: TRBV5-8
d_gene: TRBD1
len: 17
CDR3nt: TGTGCCAGCAGCTTGGTCGAGGACAGGCAAGACGTCTACGAGCAGTACTTC
CDR3aa: CASSLVEDRQDVYEQYF

j_gene: TRBJ2-7
abundance: NA
v_gene: TRBV2
d_gene: NA
len: 12
CDR3nt: TGTGCCAGCAGTGGGGACGGGTACGAGCAGTACTTC
CDR3aa: CASSGDGYEQYF

j_gene: TRBJ1-5
abundance: NA
v_gene: TRBV28
d_gene: TRBD1
len: 17
CDR3nt: TGTGCCAGCAGACGACTCCCGGACAGGGGGCAGGATCAGCCCCAGCATTTT
CDR3aa: CASRRLPDRGQDQPQHF

j_gene: TRBJ1-1
abundance: NA
v_gene: TRBV7-9
d_gene: NA
len: 16
CDR3nt: TGTGCCAGCAGCTTCGGACGCGGGTATAGGAACACTGAAGCTTTCTTT
CDR3aa: CASSFGRGYRNTEAFF

j_gene: TRBJ1-5
abundance: NA
v_gene: TRBV4-1
d_gene: NA
len: 17
CDR3nt: TGCGCCAGCAGCCAAGAAAGTGACAGCTATAGCAATCAGCCCCAGCATTTT
CDR3aa: CASSQESDSYSNQPQHF

j_gene: TRBJ2-1
abundance: NA
v_gene: TRBV29-1
d_gene: TRBD2
len: 16
CDR3nt: TGCAGCGTTGAGGCCTGGACTAGCGGGTTCTACAATGAGCAGTTCTTC
CDR3aa: CSVEAWTSGFYNEQFF